A single sample gave rise to the 9 T cell receptor beta chains below, sequenced in a study of cytomegalovirus exposure and HLA in healthy donors. Use of 60 Vbeta and 13 Jbeta primers characterized the PCR. Generated by immunoSEQ multiplex PCR, the TCRdb table keeps only in-frame clones and is missing some. The sample has around 65,000 clones, 62% seen once; the top ten hold roughly 2.8%. The sample was PBMCs. The receptors were sampled from a man aged 25-45 years in good health and CMV-seronegative.

V gene TRBV5-1 combines with J gene TRBJ2-2, with D perhaps matching TRBD2 (7 bases). Germline loops: CDR1 SGHRS, CDR2 YFSETQ. V gave up 0 bases and J gave up 5 bases, with 11 bases separating them. CDR3 length: 15 residues. The CDR3 loop is CASSLAGGRTGELFF. The CDR3 nucleotides are TGCGCCAGCAGCTTGGCGGGGGGCCGGACCGGGGAGCTGTTTTTT.

The gene calls are TRBV30 and TRBJ2-7, with 9 nucleotides matching TRBD2. Germline V gene lookup returns CDR1 GTSNPN and CDR2 SVGIG (reference sequence). The V segment lost 1 base and the J segment 5 bases; nucleotides outside the gene matches: 3. The CDR3 has 13 residues. The CDR3 spells CAWSGLAGNEQYF. The CDR3 DNA reads as TGTGCCTGGAGTGGGCTAGCGGGGAACGAGCAGTACTTC.

The chain has TRBV5-4 and TRBJ2-1, with a possible D match to TRBD1 (5 bases). Germline lookup yields CDR1 SGHNT and CDR2 YYREEE (reference sequence). Between the trimmed V and J ends, which lost 0 bases and 8 bases, there was a span of 9 bases. The CDR3 sequence is 13 residues long. CDR3 nucleotides: TGTGCCAGCAGCTTGGCCGTAGGGGATGAGCAGTTCTTC. This gives the protein CASSLAVGDEQFF.

This chain links TRBV2 with TRBJ2-2, with 8 positions matching TRBD2. The junction had 1 base not matched to a gene; V was cut back by 6 bases and J by 1 base. The CDR3 extends over 14 amino acids. Germline loops: CDR1 SNHLY, CDR2 FYNNEI. The CDR3 reads CASRRGENTGELFF. CDR3 coding DNA: TGTGCCAGCAGGCGGGGGGAGAACACCGGGGAGCTGTTTTTT.

This clone was counted a single time. The rearrangement links TRBV5-4 to TRBJ2-7; TRBD1 agrees at 10 bases. V gave up 3 bases and J gave up 6 bases; unmatched junction bases: 3. The CDR3 consists of 13 residues. Germline V gives CDR1 SGHNT, CDR2 YYREEE (reference sequence). The DNA for the CDR3 is TGTGCCAGCAGCTGGGACAGGGGTTCCGAGCAGTACTTC. Protein: CASSWDRGSEQYF. The variable domain in full, with the rest retrieved from reference TRBV5-4 and TRBJ2-7, is ETGVTQSPTHLIKTRGQQVTLRCSSQSGHNTVSWYQQALGQGPQFIFQYYREEENGRGNFPPRFSGLQFPNYSSELNVNALELDDSALYLCASSWDRGSEQYFGPGTRLTVT.

This chain connects TRBV29-1 to TRBJ1-3; D unclear. The V end lost 6 bases, the J end lost 3 bases, and 9 bases lay between the germline ends. The CDR3 totals 12 residues. Germline CDR1 reads SQVTM; CDR2 reads ANQGSEA. The CDR3 sequence: CSVADFGNTIYF. The DNA of the CDR3 is TGCAGCGTGGCGGACTTTGGAAACACCATATATTTT.

In its sample, this clone was seen a few times. The chain uses TRBV4-2 and TRBJ1-1; 12 positions match TRBD1. Germline V gene data show CDR1 as LGHNA and CDR2 as YNFKEQ. The CDR3 sequence is 16 residues long. V shed 3 bases, J shed 10 bases, and the junction held 12 bases outside the gene matches. CDR3 DNA sequence: TGTGCCAGCAGCCAGGAAGGGACAGGGGGCTCTTACGCAGCTTTCTTT. Its protein product is CASSQEGTGGSYAAFF.

The chain uses TRBV30 and TRBJ1-5, with 7 bases matching TRBD1. The germline CDR1 and CDR2 sequences are GTSNPN and SVGIG (reference sequence). The length of the CDR3 is 14 residues. V was clipped by 3 bases and J by 6 bases; unmatched bases: 8. CDR3 coding DNA: TGTGCCTGGAGCGCAGACAGGGAGGTTCAGCCCCAGCATTTT. Translated: CAWSADREVQPQHF.

The gene calls are TRBV9 and TRBJ2-7, with D possibly being TRBD1 (5 bases). The CDR3 runs to 14 residues. V lost 3 bases and J 0 bases, leaving 10 bases between the germline ends. CDR1 is SGDLS, CDR2 YYNGEE, per germline. The DNA for the CDR3 is TGTGCCAGCAGCGAGGGGATGAGCTCCTACGAGCAGTACTTC. As protein: CASSEGMSSYEQYF.